A selection of T cell receptor beta chains follows, all from one sample in a study of blood T cell repertoires in COVID-19. Clones were read by immunoSEQ multiplex PCR, and TCRdb kept only the in-frame ones, dropping some. The table has approximately 250,000 clones, 70% to 90% seen once. What was sequenced was peripheral blood. Source of these receptors: a man aged 18 to 35 with active or convalescent COVID-19. Each CDR3 is given with its conserved first and last residue. Each record gives: CDR3 protein, V gene.

CDR3aa: CATSRVLAGTYNEQFF; v_gene: TRBV15
CDR3aa: CASSSPLFSGAYTQYF; v_gene: TRBV5-4
CDR3aa: CASSSSGGVEYF; v_gene: TRBV27
CDR3aa: CASSLDTSGNTIYF; v_gene: TRBV7-2
CDR3aa: CAILADTQYF; v_gene: TRBV10-3
CDR3aa: CASSFSQAYGYTF; v_gene: TRBV11-2
CDR3aa: CASGLGGQGRPQHF; v_gene: TRBV12-5
CDR3aa: CASTDGLFYGYTF; v_gene: TRBV7-9
CDR3aa: CASSERDRGTDTQYF; v_gene: TRBV10-2
CDR3aa: CASSVAGGFSGNTIYF; v_gene: TRBV9
CDR3aa: CATSQGMGLYEQYF; v_gene: TRBV19
CDR3aa: CASNRRDSSETQYF; v_gene: TRBV2
CDR3aa: CASSLVDSHNEQFF; v_gene: TRBV7-2
CDR3aa: CASSPGGTSGTTDTQYF; v_gene: TRBV5-1
CDR3aa: CAINGLGQGPSEGELFF; v_gene: TRBV10-3
CDR3aa: CATGEREGYEQYF; v_gene: TRBV6-5
CDR3aa: CASSMFDEQYF; v_gene: TRBV19
CDR3aa: CASSHRGHLSTDTQYF; v_gene: TRBV4-1
CDR3aa: CASSDGGGPTEAFF; v_gene: TRBV6-1
CDR3aa: CASSLSVGVNTEAFF; v_gene: TRBV5-1
CDR3aa: CSVVGGSYNEQFF; v_gene: TRBV29-1
CDR3aa: CASSLGLAKNIQYF; v_gene: TRBV13
CDR3aa: CASSPRLDLAKNIQYF; v_gene: TRBV7-9
CDR3aa: CASSLLGKQETQYF; v_gene: TRBV5-6
CDR3aa: CASSPRTGRTGETQYF; v_gene: TRBV7-2
CDR3aa: CASSDDRSYSNQPQHF; v_gene: TRBV6-1
CDR3aa: CASSVSYGYTF; v_gene: TRBV2
CDR3aa: CASSFGGKITHEQYF; v_gene: TRBV7-9
CDR3aa: CASSESPSSPLHF; v_gene: TRBV2
CDR3aa: CASSSLAGHTGELFF; v_gene: TRBV4-3
CDR3aa: CASRPRQGTWEKLFF; v_gene: TRBV2
CDR3aa: CASRSGGAYEQYF; v_gene: TRBV2
CDR3aa: CASSLQGPATNEKLFF; v_gene: TRBV27
CDR3aa: CASSFRGREQYF; v_gene: TRBV27
CDR3aa: CASSIDHGQGNQPQHF; v_gene: TRBV19
CDR3aa: CASRTGPTLIEQFF; v_gene: TRBV6-5
CDR3aa: CASSLGSIYEQFF; v_gene: TRBV5-6
CDR3aa: CASTVSAGELFF; v_gene: TRBV6-5
CDR3aa: CASSLAGAGGPEKLFF; v_gene: TRBV7-6
CDR3aa: CACSSGNQPQHF; v_gene: TRBV30
CDR3aa: CASSDDERNTEAFF; v_gene: TRBV5-4
CDR3aa: CASSLSRGPTEAFF; v_gene: TRBV11-3
CDR3aa: CASSLTSTEAFF; v_gene: TRBV11-2
CDR3aa: CASSLGGEGGDTQYF; v_gene: TRBV5-6
CDR3aa: CASSRAKTSFTDTQYF; v_gene: TRBV6-6
CDR3aa: CASSSRRSGEKLFF; v_gene: TRBV7-8